The source of this T cell receptor (beta chain) is a study of shared clonotypes between healthy human individuals (dated by TCRdb to the early 2020s). About the investigation overall: A few men and a couple of women, aged 18 to 49 years, made up the cohort. Between about 0.85 and 8.9 billion PBMCs per donor were obtained by leukapheresis. For each donor, CD4 naive and CD4 memory were each given three plates, CD8 naive was given two plates, and CD8 memory was given one plate. The study deeply sequenced blood TCR repertoires of about 5 healthy adults to estimate repertoire size and the extent of clonotype sharing between individuals. To increase sequencing depth and limit assay-specific biases, TCR repertoire library preparation and sequencing were carried out by different laboratories using diverse techniques.

Worth noting for this clone: Its specific antigen is unknown. The sample holds no much larger clone one base away, and base qualities are not on file.

The V and J ends are trimmed by 3 bases and 3 bases, leaving 16 bases between them. CDR1 and CDR2 are drawn from the germline V gene: SGHRS, YFSETQ. From its cysteine to its phenylalanine, the CDR3 spans 15 amino acids. CDR3 DNA is the only sequence kept; it has 45 bases, read in frame from the first base. The paper's findings and limits, for the study overall: Based on pairwise subsampling, the degree of clonotype sharing among donors was expected to be affected by sequencing depth. Compared with non-shared clonotypes, the clonotypes found in all four sorted-subset donors had higher generation probabilities. Sampling was restricted to blood, and TCR repertoires in tissues likely differ from the TCR repertoires found in blood. Sharing across a few donors was observed for about 5% of naive CD4, less than 4% of naive CD8, 2% to 2.5% of memory CD4, and roughly 0.43% of memory CD8 clonotypes. Naive subsets generally had larger estimated clonotype richness than memory subsets did. Even with the large sequencing depth, rarefaction of the sorted-subset datasets indicated that sequencing was incomplete. The genetic and exposure-history diversity represented was limited by the small number of donors.

Healthy HIV-negative adults with no recently reported acute infections or vaccinations were included as donors. Every donor was a Caucasian adult living in Nashville, Tennessee, USA. CD4+ T cells were enriched by magnetic negative selection, after which naive cells were positively selected on CD45RA and the negative fraction was taken as the memory subset. Blood was obtained by leukapheresis, after which PBMCs were separated by Ficoll-Histopaque density gradient centrifugation and cryopreserved in liquid nitrogen vapor phase. Purity and quantity of every magnetically sorted T cell population were checked by analytical flow cytometry. Genomic DNA was isolated from each sorted fraction and quantified by UV absorbance on a Nanodrop 2000c. TCR CDR3 regions were amplified from genomic DNA by multiplex PCR using the deep immunoSEQ assay. Extracted genomic DNA from each cell subset was spread evenly across all wells of several immunoSEQ 96-well plates, with each plate serving as a replicate. Each replicate PCR for sorted subsets received around 200 ng genomic DNA, equal to some 32,000 T cell genomes. Purified libraries were quantified with a Qubit 3.0 fluorometer, sized on a Bioanalyzer 2100, and re-quantified with the KAPA Library Quantification kit. Each immunoSEQ 96-well plate was sequenced on its own single-read 150-cycle Illumina NextSeq 550 flow cell. Concerning the study's data processing: The immunoSEQ output contained only junctional sequences without quality scores, so filtering could not match that applied to full-length reads. Sequences were annotated with PyIR, a Python wrapper for IgBLAST v1.9, and V/J genes and CDR3 were assigned using IMGT germline references. Any read was removed if the V/J assignment was weak (E-value above 1e-6), the CDR3 was missing, or the read contained stop codons, out-of-frame junctions, or ambiguous translated residues. V3J clonotypes were defined as sequences sharing an identical inferred V gene, J gene, and CDR3 amino acid sequence. The percentage overlap between two repertoires was calculated by dividing the number of shared unique clonotypes by the size of the smaller repertoire. RTK rarefaction, the Chao1 estimator, and Recon v2.1 estimates of unobserved clonotypes were used to assess repertoire richness. OLGA was used to compute generation probabilities for all TCRbeta clonotypes that the gDNA method yielded from a few donors. TCRdb stores this immuneACCESS table with in-frame sequences only. Part of the clones is absent; in the studies checked, under half of the shortfall reflects unresolved V genes, and no reason is known for the rest. The DNA gave D and trimming, while V, J and clone size come from that table. In this sample the table shows 2.3 million or so clones, over 85% of which occur a single time. The ten largest make up roughly 0.36% of the sample.

The rearranged chain carries TRBV5-1 and TRBJ2-7, with a tentative D call of TRBD1 or TRBD2, each matching 5 bases. This clonotype was obtained from a young man in good health. Some clones in this sample may be carry-over from other donors' samples. Source material: naive CD4+ T cells from PBMCs. The cell subset or site label, read with the paper, signifies: CD45RA+ positively selected. The CDR3: CASSSGDVRHYEQYF. DNA sequence: TGCGCCAGCAGCTCCGGGGACGTTCGTCACTACGAGCAGTACTTC.